These T cell receptor beta chains were read from a single sample in a study of T cells after yellow fever vaccination. Each CDR3 protein is one row after TCRdb ran MiXCR on the 5' RACE reads. This table has tens of thousands of distinct CDR3 sequences, around 7% appearing once. This specimen was CD8+ T cells sorted from PBMCs, taken on the day of the yellow fever booster vaccination. All receptors derive from a man aged 30 to 45 who received the YFV17D yellow fever vaccine. Each CDR3 is given with its conserved first and last residue. D genes are given only for firm matches. The size field is filled for only some rows; it gives once, few, many or a size class.

size	D	V	J	CDR3	DNA
few	NA	TRBV29-1	TRBJ1-2	CSSSDVYGYTF	TGCAGCTCCAGTGATGTCTATGGCTACACCTTC
few	NA	TRBV20-1	TRBJ2-5	CSASQGGGLQETQYF	TGCAGTGCTTCCCAAGGGGGGGGCCTCCAAGAGACCCAGTACTTC
few	TRBD2	TRBV4-3	TRBJ2-7	CASSQSRELSYEQYF	TGCGCCAGCAGCCAATCGCGGGAGCTTTCCTACGAGCAGTACTTC
few	TRBD2	TRBV12-3/TRBV12-4	TRBJ2-7	CASSPGGGVKYF	TGTGCCAGCAGTCCGGGAGGGGGGGTGAAGTACTTC
many	NA	TRBV7-6	TRBJ2-2	CASSLAAGELFF	TGTGCCAGCAGCTTAGCTGCCGGGGAGCTGTTTTTT
few	TRBD1	TRBV7-2	TRBJ2-7	CASSSPGTGVPYEQYF	TGTGCCAGCAGCTCACCCGGGACAGGGGTACCCTACGAGCAGTACTTC
NA	TRBD1	TRBV28	TRBJ1-2	CASRFEGARGYTF	TGTGCCAGCAGATTCGAGGGGGCACGTGGCTACACCTTC
few	NA	TRBV23-1	TRBJ2-5	CASSPETQYF	TGCGCCAGCAGTCCGGAGACCCAGTACTTC
few	NA	TRBV7-8	TRBJ2-1	CASSFSLGGHNEQFF	TGTGCCAGCAGCTTTTCACTAGGAGGCCACAATGAGCAGTTCTTC
few	NA	TRBV28	TRBJ2-3	CASSPPGTVTDTQYF	TGTGCCAGCAGTCCTCCCGGGACTGTCACAGATACGCAGTATTTT
many	NA	TRBV7-9	TRBJ1-5	CASSFDVGNQPQHF	TGTGCCAGCAGCTTCGACGTAGGCAATCAGCCCCAGCATTTT
medium-sized	NA	TRBV13	TRBJ1-1	CASSSRGGMGANTEAFF	TGTGCCAGCAGCTCCCGGGGGGGAATGGGAGCGAACACTGAAGCTTTCTTT
many	TRBD1	TRBV29-1	TRBJ2-7	CSVAKGQGAYEQYF	TGCAGCGTTGCGAAAGGACAGGGGGCTTACGAGCAGTACTTC
NA	NA	TRBV29-1	TRBJ1-1	CSVVGWQGLRSEAFF	TGCAGCGTTGTGGGGTGGCAGGGGTTAAGGTCTGAAGCTTTCTTT
NA	NA	TRBV7-9	TRBJ2-1	CASSLSPTGQFF	TGTGCCAGCAGCTTGTCCCCGACAGGTCAGTTCTTC
many	NA	TRBV9	TRBJ2-1	CASSVGGYRVFNEQFF	TGTGCCAGCAGCGTAGGTGGGTACAGGGTTTTCAATGAGCAGTTCTTC
NA	TRBD2	TRBV29-1	TRBJ2-3	CSVEDPRLAYGDTQYF	TGCAGCGTTGAAGATCCCCGACTAGCTTACGGAGATACGCAGTATTTT
many	TRBD1	TRBV5-6	TRBJ2-7	CASSLVGTATSYEQYF	TGTGCCAGCAGCTTGGTTGGGACAGCCACCTCCTACGAGCAGTACTTC
many	NA	TRBV12-3/TRBV12-4	TRBJ2-1	CASTKDSRESDEQFF	TGTGCCAGCACCAAGGACAGCCGGGAGTCCGATGAGCAGTTCTTC
NA	NA	TRBV2	TRBJ2-7	CAILGAWDYEQYF	TGTGCCATTCTAGGGGCCTGGGACTACGAGCAGTACTTC
many	NA	TRBV10-2	TRBJ2-7	CASSVAYEQYF	TGCGCCAGCAGTGTCGCCTACGAGCAGTACTTC
NA	TRBD1	TRBV9	TRBJ1-1	CASSVEQRQGAFTEAFF	TGTGCCAGCAGCGTAGAACAGCGGCAGGGGGCTTTCACTGAAGCTTTCTTT
NA	NA	TRBV4-3	TRBJ1-1	CASSPSGPLEAFF	TGCGCCAGCAGCCCCTCTGGTCCATTGGAAGCTTTCTTT
NA	NA	TRBV7-3	TRBJ1-1	CASSLSSRGKAFF	TGTGCCAGCAGCTTAAGTTCTCGGGGTAAAGCTTTCTTT
few	TRBD1	TRBV10-3	TRBJ2-7	CAISGSDRDPYEQYF	TGTGCCATCAGTGGGTCTGACAGGGACCCCTACGAGCAGTACTTC
few	NA	TRBV20-1	TRBJ2-7	CSAADEEHSYEQYF	TGCAGTGCCGCAGACGAAGAGCACTCCTACGAGCAGTACTTC
NA	NA	TRBV28	TRBJ2-2	CASRPWGSQAGWSGELFF	TGTGCCAGCAGACCTTGGGGTTCCCAGGCAGGGTGGAGCGGGGAGCTGTTTTTT
NA	NA	TRBV5-5	TRBJ1-1	CASSFLRVNTEAFF	TGTGCCAGCAGCTTTCTACGGGTGAACACTGAAGCTTTCTTT
few	NA	TRBV5-6	TRBJ2-7	CASSLGGFGYEQYF	TGTGCCAGCAGCTTGGGAGGTTTCGGCTACGAGCAGTACTTC
many	TRBD2	TRBV5-1	TRBJ2-7	CASSLAAGGNEQYF	TGCGCCAGCAGCTTGGCTGCGGGAGGGAACGAGCAGTACTTC
few	NA	TRBV4-3	TRBJ2-2	CASSQDSAGLAGELFF	TGCGCCAGCAGCCAAGATTCGGCCGGGTTGGCCGGGGAGCTGTTTTTT
NA	NA	TRBV7-9	TRBJ1-2	CASSVVQGRGYTF	TGTGCCAGCAGCGTCGTACAGGGCCGAGGCTACACCTTC
many	NA	TRBV20-1	TRBJ2-2	CSASAFRTGELFF	TGCAGTGCCTCGGCTTTTCGGACCGGGGAGCTGTTTTTT
many	TRBD1	TRBV6-5	TRBJ1-2	CASSPGTGDFVDYGYTF	TGTGCCAGCAGTCCCGGGACAGGGGATTTCGTGGACTATGGCTACACCTTC
NA	NA	TRBV7-9	TRBJ2-1	CASSLAQRTAQEQFF	TGTGCCAGCAGCTTAGCGCAGCGGACAGCTCAGGAGCAGTTCTTC